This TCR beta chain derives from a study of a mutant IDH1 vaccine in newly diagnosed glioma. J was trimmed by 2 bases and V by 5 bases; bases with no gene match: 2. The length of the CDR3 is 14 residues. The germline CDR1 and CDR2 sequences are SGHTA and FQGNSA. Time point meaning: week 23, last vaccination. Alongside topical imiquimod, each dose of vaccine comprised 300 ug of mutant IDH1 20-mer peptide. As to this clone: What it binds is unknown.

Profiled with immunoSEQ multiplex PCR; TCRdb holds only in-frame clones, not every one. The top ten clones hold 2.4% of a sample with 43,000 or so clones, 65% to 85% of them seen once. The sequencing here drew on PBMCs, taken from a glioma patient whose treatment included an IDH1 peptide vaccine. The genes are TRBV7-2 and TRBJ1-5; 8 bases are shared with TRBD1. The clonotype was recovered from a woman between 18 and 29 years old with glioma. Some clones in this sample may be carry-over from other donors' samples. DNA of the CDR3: TGTGCCAGCAGCCTGACAGGGGGCAATCAGCCCCAGCATTTT. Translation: CASSLTGGNQPQHF.